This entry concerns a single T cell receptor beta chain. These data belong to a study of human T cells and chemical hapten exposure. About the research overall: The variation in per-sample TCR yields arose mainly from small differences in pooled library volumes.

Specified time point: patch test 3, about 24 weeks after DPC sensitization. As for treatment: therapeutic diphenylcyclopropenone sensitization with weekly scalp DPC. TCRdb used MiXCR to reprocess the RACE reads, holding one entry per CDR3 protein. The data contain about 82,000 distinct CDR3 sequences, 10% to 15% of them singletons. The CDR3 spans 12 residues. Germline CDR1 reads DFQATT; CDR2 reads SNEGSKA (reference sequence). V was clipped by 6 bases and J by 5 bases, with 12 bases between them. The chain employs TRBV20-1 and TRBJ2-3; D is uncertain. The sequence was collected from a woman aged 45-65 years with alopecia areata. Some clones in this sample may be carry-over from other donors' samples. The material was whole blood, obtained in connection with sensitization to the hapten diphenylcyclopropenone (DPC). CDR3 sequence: CSALAGGDTQYF. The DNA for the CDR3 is TGCAGTGCCTTAGCTGGTGGAGATACGCAGTATTTT.